This T cell receptor beta chain came from a study of radiation and T cells in renal cell carcinoma. Study-level points and caveats: Without pretreatment biopsies, baseline tumor clonotype presence was undetermined.

Described time point: blood 2 weeks post-SBRT. Treatment noted: 15 Gy SBRT to primary tumor, nephrectomy 4 weeks later. Germline CDR1 reads SGHRS; CDR2 reads YFSETQ. Deletions cut 9 bases from V and 0 bases from J, with 15 bases between. CDR3 length equals 14 residues. Remarks on this clone: As yet, its antigen is unknown.

Profiling relied on immunoSEQ multiplex PCR, and the TCRdb table lists in-frame clones only, not all of them. This sample has roughly 130,000 clones; 88% occur once, and the top ten carry 5.8%. This chain connects TRBV5-1 to TRBJ2-5; weak D call: TRBD1 (5 bases). Sequencing was performed on blood, taken from a patient whose treatment included radiotherapy and nephrectomy. This TCR was sampled from a woman between 65 and 79 years old with renal cell carcinoma. The CDR3 reads CATKVAGYQETQYF. In DNA form, the CDR3 reads TGCGCCACCAAGGTGGCAGGGTACCAAGAGACCCAGTACTTC.